Each of the 11 T cell receptor beta chains below was sequenced from the same sample in a study of T-cell reconstitution after alpha-beta-depleted transplantation in children. Unique molecular identifiers featured in how the TCRbeta library was prepared. From the PCR reads, TCRdb called clonotypes with MiXCR, one entry per CDR3 protein. This sample carries about 600,000 distinct CDR3 sequences, roughly a tenth of them seen once, and the ten largest clones take about 4%. The source was PBMCs from the stem cell graft donor, collected from the stem cell graft. The receptors were sampled from a human donor who donated a stem cell graft to a child with acute myeloid leukemia.

This clonotype has at least ten counts. The rearrangement links TRBV6-2 or TRBV6-3 to TRBJ1-5; D is unresolved. CDR1 and CDR2 (germline): MNHEY, SVGEGT. The CDR3 length is 13 residues. Trimming cost V 2 bases and J 2 bases, with 4 bases left between them. In nucleotides, the CDR3 is TGTGCCAGCAGTTACATCGGCAATCAGCCCCAGCATTTT. This codes for CASSYIGNQPQHF.

The CDR3 sequence: CASRGDFSTDTQYF. In DNA form, the CDR3 reads TGTGCCAGCAGGGGGGACTTCTCCACAGATACGCAGTATTTT. The V and J genes are TRBV25-1 and TRBJ2-3, with D possibly TRBD2 on 6 matching bases. CDR1 is MGHDK, CDR2 SYGVNS, per germline. This CDR3 spans 14 amino acids. V was cut by 6 bases and J by 2 bases, with 12 bases left in between.

In this sample, this clonotype turned up many times. The V call is TRBV29-1, the J call TRBJ1-1; D not resolved. Trimming removed 5 bases from V and 1 base from J, with 14 bases in between. Germline V gene data show CDR1 as SQVTM and CDR2 as ANQGSEA. The CDR3 has 14 amino acids. The CDR3 is CSVSLTAGNTEAFF. CDR3 bases: TGCAGCGTTTCGTTAACGGCGGGGAACACTGAAGCTTTCTTT.

This clonotype has only a few counts. The chain recombines TRBV6-2 or TRBV6-3 with TRBJ2-4; the match to TRBD2 covers 11 bases. This CDR3 region has 14 residues. Germline loops: CDR1 MNHEY, CDR2 SVGEGT. V dropped 6 bases and J dropped 6; count of bases not matched to a gene: 4. CDR3 loop: CASSPTSGTNIQYF. The CDR3 DNA follows: TGTGCCAGCAGCCCGACTAGCGGGACAAACATTCAGTACTTC.

This rearrangement joins TRBV29-1 to TRBJ2-6; D uncertain. This CDR3 region has 13 residues. The V end lost 5 bases, the J end lost 2 bases, and 7 bases lay between the germline ends. CDR1 and CDR2 from the germline V gene are SQVTM and ANQGSEA. CDR3 loop: CSVPKTGANVLTF. Written as DNA, the CDR3 is TGCAGCGTTCCCAAAACTGGGGCCAACGTCCTGACTTTC.

This clonotype appeared many times. The chain uses TRBV28 and TRBJ2-7; 7 nucleotides agree with TRBD1. Germline-derived CDR1 and CDR2 are MDHEN and SYDVKM. The trim removed 2 bases at V and 1 base at J, leaving 11 bases unmatched. This CDR3 spans 17 amino acids. The CDR3: CASSLRGGQGDSYEQYF. As DNA, the CDR3 is TGTGCCAGCAGTTTAAGGGGTGGCCAGGGGGATTCCTACGAGCAGTACTTC.

In this sample, this clonotype turned up many times. The V gene is TRBV29-1, the J gene TRBJ1-1; 7 positions agree with TRBD1. Germline lookup yields CDR1 SQVTM and CDR2 ANQGSEA. The J segment lost 5 bases and the V segment lost 5 bases, leaving 8 bases of the junction unmatched. The CDR3 consists of 13 residues. As DNA, the CDR3 is TGCAGCGTTTGGGAGGGGGCGAGGACTGAAGCTTTCTTT. It yields the protein CSVWEGARTEAFF.

This clonotype has more than one count but fewer than ten. The V and J genes are TRBV9 and TRBJ2-7; no definite D call. V lost 4 bases and J 2 bases, leaving 16 bases between the germline ends. Germline V gives CDR1 SGDLS, CDR2 YYNGEE. The CDR3 contains 15 residues. The CDR3 is CASSMSTAIPYEQYF. CDR3 bases: TGTGCCAGCAGCATGTCGACCGCTATTCCCTACGAGCAGTACTTC.

The chain combines TRBV10-3 with TRBJ1-6; 9 nucleotides agree with TRBD1. Per the germline V gene, CDR1 is ENHRY and CDR2 is SYGVKD. This CDR3 is built from 16 residues. J lost 7 bases, V lost 6 bases, and 10 bases had no gene match. This chain's CDR3 is CAIRQTGGTPNSPLHF. CDR3 sequence (DNA): TGTGCCATCAGGCAAACAGGGGGCACCCCGAATTCACCCCTCCACTTT.

The J gene is TRBJ2-3, the V gene TRBV15, with unresolved D. CDR1 is LNHNV, CDR2 YYDKDF, per germline (reference sequence). The CDR3 length is 13 residues. V dropped 5 bases and J dropped 5 bases, with 11 bases sitting between them. The CDR3 region is CATSPGRVDTQYF. The CDR3 nucleotides read TGTGCCACCAGCCCTGGCCGGGTAGATACGCAGTATTTT.

This chain connects TRBV20-1 to TRBJ2-2; D ambiguous. Germline V gene lookup returns CDR1 DFQATT and CDR2 SNEGSKA (reference sequence). V was shortened by 6 bases and J by 4 bases, with 12 bases between the two germline ends. This CDR3 region has 13 residues. The CDR3 protein is CSARPAGTGELFF. The CDR3 bases are TGCAGTGCCAGACCGGCAGGCACCGGGGAGCTGTTTTTT.